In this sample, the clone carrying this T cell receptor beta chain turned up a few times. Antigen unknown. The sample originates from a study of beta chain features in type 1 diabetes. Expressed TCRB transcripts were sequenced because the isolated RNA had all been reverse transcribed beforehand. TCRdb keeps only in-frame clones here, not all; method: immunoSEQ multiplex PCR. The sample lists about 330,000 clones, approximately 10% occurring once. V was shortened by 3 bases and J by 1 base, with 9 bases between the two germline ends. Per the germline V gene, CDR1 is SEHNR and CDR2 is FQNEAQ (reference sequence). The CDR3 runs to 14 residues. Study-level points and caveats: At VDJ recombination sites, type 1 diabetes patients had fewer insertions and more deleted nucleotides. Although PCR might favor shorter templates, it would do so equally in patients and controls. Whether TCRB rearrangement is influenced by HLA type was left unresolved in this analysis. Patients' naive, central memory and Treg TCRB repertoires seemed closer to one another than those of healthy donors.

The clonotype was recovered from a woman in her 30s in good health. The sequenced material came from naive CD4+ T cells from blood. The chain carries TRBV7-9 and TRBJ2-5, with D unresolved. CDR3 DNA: TGTGCCAGCAGCTTCCCCCTTGTCCAAGAGACCCAGTACTTC. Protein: CASSFPLVQETQYF.